A single sample is the source of the 11 T cell receptor beta chains below, sequenced in a study of OX40 agonist ivuxolimab in advanced cancers. Some clones are missing from TCRdb's copy, which holds only in-frame ones; the method was immunoSEQ multiplex PCR. The sample lists some 76,000 clones; roughly 93% were seen once. Here the sequenced sample was CD4+ or CD8+ T cells sorted from blood, taken in a trial of the OX40 agonist ivuxolimab. The receptor source for this set is an adult with an advanced solid tumor such as melanoma, head and neck, liver or kidney cancer.

CDR3 in DNA: TGTGCCAGCAGCTCGGCCGAGGGACAAACCTACGAGCAGTACTTC. Translation gives CASSSAEGQTYEQYF. The genes are TRBV7-9 and TRBJ2-7; weak D call: TRBD1 (6 bases). This CDR3 spans 15 amino acids. Deletions cut 4 bases from V and 2 bases from J, with 15 bases between. The germline gives CDR1 SEHNR, CDR2 FQNEAQ (reference sequence).

The chain joins TRBV7-6 to TRBJ2-3; possibly TRBD1 for D (7 bases). The CDR3 runs to 17 residues. V gave up 6 bases and J gave up 2 bases, with 21 bases separating them. Looked up from germline, CDR1 is SGHVS and CDR2 is FNYEAQ. CDR3 DNA: TGTGCCAGCAGGGGCCGCACAGGGGAGGAAAACACAGATACGCAGTATTTT. This encodes CASRGRTGEENTDTQYF.

The chain is built from TRBV14 and TRBJ2-7; D is uncertain. The V end lost 1 base, the J end lost 1 base, and 14 bases lay between the germline ends. Per the germline V gene, CDR1 is SGHDN and CDR2 is FVKESK. The length of the CDR3 is 16 residues. The CDR3: CASSQVSHPGSYEQYF. CDR3 nucleotide sequence: TGTGCCAGCAGCCAAGTAAGTCACCCTGGGTCCTACGAGCAGTACTTC.

This sequence joins TRBV5-5 and TRBJ1-6, with TRBD1 matching 9 bases. This CDR3 region has 16 residues. J lost 7 bases, V lost 6 bases, and 11 bases had no gene match. Germline V gene sequence: CDR1 SGHKS, CDR2 YYEKEE (reference sequence). The CDR3 protein is CASNSAGQGSNSPLHF. CDR3 nucleotide sequence: TGTGCCAGCAACTCCGCAGGACAGGGGAGCAATTCACCCCTCCACTTT.

The V call is TRBV7-8, the J call TRBJ2-3; D is possibly TRBD1 (6 bases). The V end lost 5 bases, the J end lost 3 bases, and 6 bases lay between the germline ends. Per the germline V gene, CDR1 is SGHVS and CDR2 is FQNEAQ. The CDR3 is 12 residues long. The chain's CDR3 is CASSTGTDTQYF. The DNA of the CDR3 is TGTGCCAGCAGCACAGGGACAGATACGCAGTATTTT.

V and J are TRBV19 and TRBJ2-7, with D perhaps TRBD1 (7 bases). V gave up 3 bases and J gave up 2 bases, with 11 bases separating them. Per germline, CDR1 LNHDA and CDR2 SQIVND (reference sequence). The CDR3 sequence is 14 residues long. The CDR3 is CASSIAGGTYEQYF. Written as DNA, the CDR3 is TGTGCCAGTAGTATCGCAGGGGGGACCTACGAGCAGTACTTC.

The chain employs TRBV7-9 and TRBJ1-4, with D possibly matching TRBD1 (6 bases). Trimming stripped 2 bases from V and 0 bases from J, with 10 bases between. There are 16 residues in the CDR3. CDR1 is SEHNR and CDR2 is FQNEAQ in the germline V gene (reference sequence). The DNA for the CDR3 is TGTGCCAGCAGCTTAACAGGGAAAGCAACTAATGAAAAACTGTTTTTT. Translated, it gives CASSLTGKATNEKLFF.

The chain uses TRBV5-6 and TRBJ2-7; D not resolved. The CDR3 length is 16 residues. V lost 4 bases and J lost 2, with 19 bases in between. Germline V gives CDR1 SGHDT, CDR2 YYEEEE. The CDR3, as DNA: TGTGCCAGCAGCCTCGGACCCCCGAGATTGACCTACGAGCAGTACTTC. Translation gives CASSLGPPRLTYEQYF.

The chain employs TRBV7-9 and TRBJ1-2, with D uncertain. Germline CDR1 reads SEHNR; CDR2 reads FQNEAQ (reference sequence). The V end was cut by 3 bases, the J end by 8 bases, with 7 bases between. This CDR3 spans 11 amino acids. The CDR3 DNA reads as TGTGCCAGCAGCTTGATAGGGGGCTACACCTTC. This translates into CASSLIGGYTF.

This clone occurred once. The chain combines TRBV25-1 with TRBJ2-3; D gene unclear. Deletions cut 6 bases from V and 0 bases from J, with 16 bases between. The CDR3 covers 16 residues. Germline V lookup: CDR1 MGHDK, CDR2 SYGVNS. The CDR3 region has the DNA TGTGCCAGCAGCCCGTGGGCAGACCTTAGCACAGATACGCAGTATTTT. Translated: CASSPWADLSTDTQYF.

The V call is TRBV5-1, the J call TRBJ2-1; 10 bases are a match to TRBD2. This CDR3 comprises 17 residues. The V segment lost 1 base and the J segment 9 bases; nucleotides outside the gene matches: 13. Per germline, CDR1 SGHRS and CDR2 YFSETQ. CDR3 in amino acids: CASSLQGLAGVDGEQFF. CDR3 sequence (DNA): TGCGCCAGCAGCTTGCAGGGGCTAGCGGGAGTCGACGGTGAGCAGTTCTTC.